This paragraph covers one TCR beta chain sequence. The specificity of this receptor is unknown. No qualities accompany the bases; no much larger clone lies one base away. The cohort included 25 to 30 patients with locally advanced or metastatic urothelial carcinoma who were treated at Memorial Sloan Kettering on a trial protocol. Peripheral blood mononuclear cells were collected pretreatment and during treatment, at between 1 and 8 total time points per patient. The Qiagen DNeasy Blood extraction kit was used to purify genomic DNA from total PBMCs and tumor samples. PBMCs were collected pretreatment and during treatment, and were isolated and stored as previously described. Synthetic TCR analog templates were spiked into each PCR to estimate absolute template abundance from read counts. Using the immunoSEQ assay, TCRbeta CDR3 regions were amplified from genomic DNA with bias-controlled V and J gene primers. Rearranged TCRbeta segments were sequenced at approximately 20X coverage. Under the source paper's analysis protocol: Sequencing errors were corrected by clustering, and CDR3s were annotated against IMGT so that V, D and J genes could be assigned. Out-of-frame and stop-codon sequences were excluded, and only productive TCRbeta rearrangements were used in downstream analyses. To compute clonality, Shannon entropy was normalized by the log of the number of unique productive sequences and then subtracted from one. Clones differing between time points or between blood and tumor were identified by Fisher's exact test with Benjamini-Hochberg correction at adjusted p below 0.01. TCRdb took this table from immuneACCESS and kept in-frame rearrangements with V and J called. Such tables lack part of the clones; where checked against another copy, unresolved V genes explain under half of the gap, and the rest is unexplained. That table gives V, J and clone size, and the DNA gave D and trimming. Recorded for this sample are approximately 79,000 clones; roughly 87% of them occurred a single time. 4.5% to 7% of the sample lies in the top ten.

This record comes from a study of PD-L1 blockade in urothelial cancer listed by TCRdb under 2017. About the investigation overall: Therapy was started around 2014 for all patients, and atezolizumab 1,200 mg was administered intravenously every 3 weeks. Blood samples were analyzed 3 weeks after the start of treatment (second dose) and 6 weeks after the start of treatment. Under ten patients achieved durable clinical benefit and some 21 did not. Pretreatment tumor samples and matched peripheral blood, collected serially before and after atezolizumab treatment, underwent TCR sequencing. The study, an exploratory multi-omic analysis, examined somatic, immune and clinical correlates of response to PD-L1 blockade with atezolizumab in urothelial cancer. Whole exome sequencing and RNA sequencing of pretreatment tumors were performed alongside TCR sequencing in the same patients. Durable clinical benefit was defined as progression-free survival longer than 6 months, and TCR features were also tested against progression-free and overall survival. A median of about 150,000 T cells and roughly 80,000 unique TCRs was obtained from blood samples, and a median clonality of around 0.08 was observed. Patients had an ECOG performance status of 0 or 1 and had received between 0 and 3 prior chemotherapy regimens. Pretreatment blood TCR-seq was available for twenty-nine patients, at least one posttreatment blood collection was obtained for around 25 patients, and tumor TCR-seq was available for around 25 patients. Twenty-five of 29 patients were identified as males with urothelial cancer of bladder origin, and a prior smoking history was reported by 18 of 29 patients.

What the research found in general, with its limitations: Greater expansion of tumor-associated TCR clones in peripheral blood 3 weeks after the start of treatment was observed in patients with durable benefit (n ≈ 22, p = 0.022). Because the sample size was small (n ≈ 29) and many of the analyses were exploratory, the results are meant to be hypothesis-generating. A pretreatment peripheral blood TCR clonality below the median was linked to improved progression-free and overall survival.

The sample consisted of PBMCs, taken around atezolizumab (anti-PD-L1) treatment. The receptor was derived from a woman aged 70-85 years with urothelial cancer.

Here the CDR3 is given as CASKTGGSNEQYF. The base sequence is TGTGCCAGTAAGACAGGGGGTAGCAACGAGCAGTACTTC. The chain is encoded by TRBV6-5 joined to TRBJ2-7, with TRBD1 identical over 9 junction bases. For CDR1 and CDR2, the germline V gene lists MNHEY and SVGAGI. The CDR3 holds 13 amino acids from the cysteine to the phenylalanine. Kept here is only the CDR3 DNA, which spans 39 bases and is read in frame from base 1. After removal of 9 bases from V and 5 bases from J, the junction retains 8 bases not matched to a gene.